This T cell receptor beta chain is drawn from a study of blood T cells in healthy people across ages. Points from the study as a whole: The recorded TCR beta diversity per million T cells decreased in a roughly linear manner with age. Bulk PBMC profiling left naive and antigen-experienced comparisons inconclusive.

A second PCR of roughly 7 to 11 cycles used a sample-barcoded 5' primer and a J-beta primer mix. TCRdb re-called the 5' RACE reads with MiXCR, one entry per CDR3 protein. Of 1.5 million to 2 million distinct CDR3 sequences listed, around 42% are singletons. Comments on this clonotype: Its matching antigen is unknown.

Healthy Caucasians from Russia aged roughly 6 to 95 served as donors. Isolation per sample recovered at least 6 million PBMCs. Material for sequencing was blood. The receptor comes from a human donor in good health.

The CDR3 is CASSKLGGAGELFF. In DNA form, the CDR3 reads TGTGCCAGCAGTAAACTAGGGGGGGCCGGGGAGCTGTTTTTT. The chain has TRBV6-5 and TRBJ2-2; a weak D match, TRBD2 (7 bases). The CDR3 has 14 amino acids. Trimming took off 5 bases at V and 6 bases at J, with 13 bases between the two ends. CDR1 and CDR2 (germline): MNHEY, SVGAGI.